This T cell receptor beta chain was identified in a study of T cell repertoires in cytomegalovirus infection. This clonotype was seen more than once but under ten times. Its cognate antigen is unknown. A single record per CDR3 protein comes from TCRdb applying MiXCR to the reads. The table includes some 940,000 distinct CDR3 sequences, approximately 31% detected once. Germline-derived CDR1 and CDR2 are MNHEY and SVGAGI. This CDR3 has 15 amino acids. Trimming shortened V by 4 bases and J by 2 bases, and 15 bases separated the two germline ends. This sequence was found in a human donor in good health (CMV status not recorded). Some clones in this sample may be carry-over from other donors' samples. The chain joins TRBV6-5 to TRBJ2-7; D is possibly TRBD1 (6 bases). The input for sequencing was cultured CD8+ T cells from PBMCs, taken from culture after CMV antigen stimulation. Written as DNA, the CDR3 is TGTGCCAGCAGTTGGCCAACAGGGCATACCTACGAGCAGTACTTC. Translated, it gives CASSWPTGHTYEQYF.